One sample yielded the 5 T cell receptor beta chains listed below, sequenced in a study of T cell repertoires in cytomegalovirus infection (dated by TCRdb to about 2019). The sequencer was an Illumina HiSeq 1500. TCRdb reanalyzed the raw reads on its own, using fastp at Q25 for trimming and MiXCR for clone calling, and kept in-frame beta chains. One record per CDR3 amino acid sequence lists the most common genes and DNA. This sample comprises 200,000 to 250,000 distinct CDR3 sequences, under 25% of them detected only once. The top ten hold approximately 18% of the sample. The material sequenced was CD8+ T cells from PBMCs. Every receptor here comes from a human donor in good health (CMV status not recorded). Some clones in this sample may be carry-over from other donors' samples.

The V and J genes are TRBV6-6 and TRBJ2-3, with a tentative D call TRBD1 (5 bases). Trimming took 0 bases from V and 5 from J, leaving 12 bases between them. Germline CDR1 MNHNY, CDR2 SVGAGI (reference sequence). There are 15 residues in the CDR3. The DNA of the CDR3 is TGTGCCAGCAGTTACTCCGGACAAAGGGAAGATACGCAGTATTTT. This sequence encodes CASSYSGQREDTQYF.

This clonotype was seen many times. The V gene is TRBV2, the J gene TRBJ1-1; no firm D call. Germline assignment: CDR1 SNHLY and CDR2 FYNNEI. V dropped 6 bases and J dropped 6 bases, with 8 bases sitting between them. CDR3 length: 11 amino acids. DNA for the CDR3: TGTGCCAGCAGCCAGGAATCTGAAGCTTTCTTT. It specifies CASSQESEAFF.

This clonotype was found many times. The genes are TRBV12-3 or TRBV12-4 and TRBJ1-4, with D hard to call. The CDR3 is 11 residues long. V dropped 6 bases and J dropped 4 bases, with 3 bases sitting between them. The CDR3 coding sequence is TGTGCCAGCAGCCGTAATGAAAAACTGTTTTTT. As protein: CASSRNEKLFF.

The rearrangement uses TRBV19 and TRBJ2-2, with 7 positions matching TRBD1. The CDR3 runs 14 residues. Trimming cost V 7 bases and J 3 bases; bases outside gene matches: 5. Germline V gene data show CDR1 as LNHDA and CDR2 as SQIVND (reference sequence). DNA of the CDR3: TGTGCCAGTATCCTGACAGGGTACACCGGGGAGCTGTTTTTT. This gives the protein CASILTGYTGELFF.

The rearrangement joins TRBV5-1 to TRBJ1-1; TRBD1 matches 11 bases. Germline V CDR1 and CDR2: SGHRS, YFSETQ. V gave up 4 bases and J gave up 5 bases; unmatched junction bases: 10. The CDR3 length is 16 residues. CDR3 sequence reads: CASSIQGQGARTEAFF. The CDR3, as DNA: TGCGCCAGCAGCATACAAGGACAGGGGGCGCGGACTGAAGCTTTCTTT.